Sequencing of this T cell receptor beta chain was carried out in a study of blood T cell repertoires in COVID-19. Study in general: PBMCs, B-cell-depleted T cells, or T cells provided the cDNA or gDNA that made up the material.

In the authors' workflow: Amplification from reference gene primers served as the basis for estimated nucleated cell counts. Generated by immunoSEQ multiplex PCR, the TCRdb table keeps only in-frame clones and is missing some. Clone size and V and J calls were adopted from that table, with D and trimming inferred from the DNA. The table lists around 12,000 clones, about 76% of them singletons. This CDR3 has 15 residues. Germline V CDR1 and CDR2: KGHSH, LQKENI. The V and J ends lost 0 bases and 4 bases respectively, with 12 bases between them. The chain has TRBV18 and TRBJ1-2, with D hard to call. Sequenced sample: peripheral blood. The source of this sequence is an elderly woman with acute or convalescent COVID-19. The CDR3 protein is CASSPPQAPFYGYTF. DNA of the CDR3: TGTGCCAGCTCACCACCCCAGGCCCCATTCTATGGCTACACCTTC.